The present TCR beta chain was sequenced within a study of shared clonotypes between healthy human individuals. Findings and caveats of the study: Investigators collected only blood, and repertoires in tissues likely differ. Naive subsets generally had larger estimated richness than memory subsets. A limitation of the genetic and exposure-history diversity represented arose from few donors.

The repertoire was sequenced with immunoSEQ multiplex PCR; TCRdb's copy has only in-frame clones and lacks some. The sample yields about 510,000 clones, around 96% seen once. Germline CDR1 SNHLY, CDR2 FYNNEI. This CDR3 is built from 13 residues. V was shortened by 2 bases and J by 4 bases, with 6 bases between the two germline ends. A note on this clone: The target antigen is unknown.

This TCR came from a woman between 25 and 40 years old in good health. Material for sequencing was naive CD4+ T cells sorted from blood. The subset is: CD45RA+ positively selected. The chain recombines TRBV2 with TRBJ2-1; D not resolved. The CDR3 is CASSESGYNEQFF. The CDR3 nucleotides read TGTGCCAGCAGTGAAAGTGGGTACAATGAGCAGTTCTTC.